The rows below give T cell receptor beta chains drawn from one sample of a study of early stage breast cancer tumors. Using immunoSEQ multiplex PCR, the repertoire was profiled, and TCRdb retains in-frame clones only, with some absent. The repertoire holds tens of thousands of clones, with under 75% as singletons. Sequencing input: blood. The receptors shown here come from a person aged 50-59 years with breast cancer. The CDR3 runs from the conserved cysteine through the conserved F or W. Fields, in order: V gene, J gene, CDR3 protein.

>TRBV19|TRBJ2-4
CASREAGAGKNIQYF
>TRBV5-1|TRBJ2-5
CASSLGASGSQETQYF
>TRBV27|TRBJ2-7
CASSLAGLLSYEQYF
>TRBV7-6|TRBJ1-5
CASSLVSGGFNQPQHF
>TRBV7-8|TRBJ1-3
CASSTPGGGNTIYF
>TRBV4-1|TRBJ2-2
CASSQPTSPGELFF
>TRBV9|TRBJ2-7
CASSKGESEQYF
>TRBV5-1|TRBJ2-5
CASSTGQGAGETQYF
>TRBV4-1|TRBJ2-7
CASSQVQGAPYEQYF
>TRBV10-3|TRBJ2-1
CATGLAGGGEQFF
>TRBV14|TRBJ2-7
CASSQVRGASYEQYF
>TRBV4-1|TRBJ2-3
CASSQQPGLAGRASTDTQYF
>TRBV4-1|TRBJ2-1
CASSQPSGRAPNNEQFF